The T cell receptor beta chain described here comes from a study of OX40 agonist ivuxolimab in advanced cancers. On the study more broadly: Given to patients was ivuxolimab, an agonistic anti-OX40 (CD134) antibody. The eligibility criteria allowed prior anti-PD-1, anti-PD-L1 or anti-CTLA-4 therapy, and approximately 42% had some. Patients were over 65% male with ages roughly 20 to 80, mean around 58. Findings and limits, study-wide: The CD4+ and CD8+ T cells in the blood had expanded clonally by week 6 at 0.1 to 3.0 mg/kg.

The CDR3 is 14 amino acids. The V end lost 4 bases, the J end lost 2 bases, and 11 bases lay between the germline ends. Germline V gene sequence: CDR1 SEHNR, CDR2 FQNEAQ (reference sequence). In regard to this clone: Its target is not known.

The repertoire was sequenced with immunoSEQ multiplex PCR; TCRdb's copy has only in-frame clones and lacks some. Of tens of thousands of clones detected, about four fifths appear once; the ten largest clones hold more than 2.5%. Sample: CD4+ or CD8+ T cells sorted from blood, taken in a trial of the OX40 agonist ivuxolimab. The sequence was collected from an adult with an advanced solid tumor such as melanoma, head and neck, liver or kidney cancer. The chain is built from TRBV7-9 and TRBJ2-5; D might be TRBD1 (6 bases). In DNA form, the CDR3 reads TGTGCCAGCAGCTCCTACAGGGTGCAAGAGACCCAGTACTTC. It specifies CASSSYRVQETQYF.